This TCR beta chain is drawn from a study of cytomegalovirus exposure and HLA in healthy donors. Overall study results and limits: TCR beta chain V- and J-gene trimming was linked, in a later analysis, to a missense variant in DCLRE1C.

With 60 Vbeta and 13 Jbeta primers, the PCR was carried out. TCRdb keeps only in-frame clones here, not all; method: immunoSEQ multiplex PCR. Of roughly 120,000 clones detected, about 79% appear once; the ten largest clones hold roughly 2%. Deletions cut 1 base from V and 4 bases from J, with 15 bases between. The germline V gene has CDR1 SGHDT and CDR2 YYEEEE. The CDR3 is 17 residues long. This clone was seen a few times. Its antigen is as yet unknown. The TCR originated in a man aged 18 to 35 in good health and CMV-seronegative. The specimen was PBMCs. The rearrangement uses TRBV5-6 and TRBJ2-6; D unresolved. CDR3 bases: TGTGCCAGCAGCTTGACCCACTCTGCTGCGGGGGCCAACGTCCTGACTTTC. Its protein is CASSLTHSAAGANVLTF.